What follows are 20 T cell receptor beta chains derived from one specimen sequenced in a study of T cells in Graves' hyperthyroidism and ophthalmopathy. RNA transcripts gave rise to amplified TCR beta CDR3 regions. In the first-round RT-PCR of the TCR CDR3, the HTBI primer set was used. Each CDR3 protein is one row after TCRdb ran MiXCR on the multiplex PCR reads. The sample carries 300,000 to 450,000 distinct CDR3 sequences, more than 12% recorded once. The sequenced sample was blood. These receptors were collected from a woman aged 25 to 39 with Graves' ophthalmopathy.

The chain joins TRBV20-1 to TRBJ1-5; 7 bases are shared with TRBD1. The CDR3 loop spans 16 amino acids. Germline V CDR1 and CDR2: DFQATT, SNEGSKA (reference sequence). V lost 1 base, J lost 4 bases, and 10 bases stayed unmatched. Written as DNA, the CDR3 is TGCAGTGCTAGAGCCCAGGGGGGGGCCTCTAATCAGCCCCAGCATTTT. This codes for CSARAQGGASNQPQHF.

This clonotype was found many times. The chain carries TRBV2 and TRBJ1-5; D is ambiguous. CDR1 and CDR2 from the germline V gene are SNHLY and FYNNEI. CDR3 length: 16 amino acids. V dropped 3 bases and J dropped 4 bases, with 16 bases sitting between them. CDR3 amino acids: CASSESGRDWNQPQHF. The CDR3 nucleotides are TGTGCCAGCAGTGAGAGTGGAAGGGATTGGAATCAGCCCCAGCATTTT. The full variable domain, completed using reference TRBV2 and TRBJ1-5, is EPEVTQTPSHQVTQMGQEVILRCVPISNHLYFYWYRQILGQKVEFLVSFYNNEISEKSEIFDDQFSVERPDGSNFTLKIRSTKLEDSAMYFCASSESGRDWNQPQHFGDGTRLSIL.

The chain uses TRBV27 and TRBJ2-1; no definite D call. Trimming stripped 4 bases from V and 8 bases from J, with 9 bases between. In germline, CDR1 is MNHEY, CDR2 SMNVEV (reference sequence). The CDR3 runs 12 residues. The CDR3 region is CASSSQTYEQFF. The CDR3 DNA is TGTGCCAGCAGTTCTCAGACTTATGAGCAGTTCTTC.

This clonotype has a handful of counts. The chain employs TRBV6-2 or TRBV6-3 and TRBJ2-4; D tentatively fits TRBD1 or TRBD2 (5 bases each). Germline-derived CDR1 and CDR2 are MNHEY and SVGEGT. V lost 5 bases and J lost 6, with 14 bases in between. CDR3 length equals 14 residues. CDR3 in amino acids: CASSGPGRPNIQYF. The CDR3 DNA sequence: TGTGCCAGCAGTGGACCAGGGAGACCAAACATTCAGTACTTC.

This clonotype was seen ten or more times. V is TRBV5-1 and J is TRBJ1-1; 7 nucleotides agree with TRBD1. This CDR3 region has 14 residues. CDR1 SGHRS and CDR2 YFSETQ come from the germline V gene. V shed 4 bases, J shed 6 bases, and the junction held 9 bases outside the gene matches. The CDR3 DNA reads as TGCGCCAGCAGCCCCGGGACAGCCATCGCTGAAGCTTTCTTT. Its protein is CASSPGTAIAEAFF.

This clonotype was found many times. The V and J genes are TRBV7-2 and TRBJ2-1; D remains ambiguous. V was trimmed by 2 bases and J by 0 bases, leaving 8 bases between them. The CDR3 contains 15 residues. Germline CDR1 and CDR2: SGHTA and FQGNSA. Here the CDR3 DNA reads TGTGCCAGCAGCTTATTATCGGACTCCTACAATGAGCAGTTCTTC. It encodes CASSLLSDSYNEQFF.

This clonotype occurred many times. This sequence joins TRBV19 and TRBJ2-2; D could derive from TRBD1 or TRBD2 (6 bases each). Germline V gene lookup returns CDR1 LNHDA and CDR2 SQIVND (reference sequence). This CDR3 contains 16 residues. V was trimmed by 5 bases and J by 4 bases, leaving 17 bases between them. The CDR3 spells CASSLTGAMGTGELFF. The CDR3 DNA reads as TGTGCCAGTAGTCTTACGGGGGCGATGGGCACCGGGGAGCTGTTTTTT. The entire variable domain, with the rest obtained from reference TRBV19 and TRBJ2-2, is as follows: DGGITQSPKYLFRKEGQNVTLSCEQNLNHDAMYWYRQDPGQGLRLIYYSQIVNDFQKGDIAEGYSVSREKKESFPLTVTSAQKNPTAFYLCASSLTGAMGTGELFFGEGSRLTVL.

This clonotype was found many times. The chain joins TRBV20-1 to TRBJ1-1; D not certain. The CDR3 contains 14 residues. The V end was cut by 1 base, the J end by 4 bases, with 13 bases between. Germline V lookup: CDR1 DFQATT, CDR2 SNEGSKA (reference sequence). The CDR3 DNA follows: TGCAGTGCTAGAGGCCGGGCGTGGTCCACTGAAGCTTTCTTT. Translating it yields CSARGRAWSTEAFF.

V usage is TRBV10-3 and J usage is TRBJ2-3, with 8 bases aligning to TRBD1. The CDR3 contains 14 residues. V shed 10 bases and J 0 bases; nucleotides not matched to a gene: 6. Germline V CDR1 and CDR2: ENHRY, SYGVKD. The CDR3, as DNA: TGTGCCACGAGGGACAGGTCTAGCACAGATACGCAGTATTTT. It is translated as CATRDRSSTDTQYF.

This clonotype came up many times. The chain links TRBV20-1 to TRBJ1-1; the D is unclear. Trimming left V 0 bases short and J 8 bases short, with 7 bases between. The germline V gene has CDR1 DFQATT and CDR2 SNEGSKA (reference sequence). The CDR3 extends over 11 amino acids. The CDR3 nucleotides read TGCAGTGCTAGAGATAGGAGAGAAGCTTTCTTT. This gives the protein CSARDRREAFF.

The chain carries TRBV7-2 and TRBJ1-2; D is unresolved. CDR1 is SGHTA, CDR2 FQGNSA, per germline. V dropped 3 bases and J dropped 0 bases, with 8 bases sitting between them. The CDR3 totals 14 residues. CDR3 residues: CASSFPLSNYGYTF. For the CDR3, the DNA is TGTGCCAGCAGCTTTCCACTCTCTAACTATGGCTACACCTTC.

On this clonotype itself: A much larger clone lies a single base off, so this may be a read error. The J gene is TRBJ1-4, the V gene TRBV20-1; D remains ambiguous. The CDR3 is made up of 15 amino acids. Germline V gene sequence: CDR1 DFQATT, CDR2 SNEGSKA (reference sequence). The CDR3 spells CSAEDSDSSVEILFF. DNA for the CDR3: TGCAGTGCGGAAGATTCCGACTCCAGCGTGGAAATACTGTTTTTT.

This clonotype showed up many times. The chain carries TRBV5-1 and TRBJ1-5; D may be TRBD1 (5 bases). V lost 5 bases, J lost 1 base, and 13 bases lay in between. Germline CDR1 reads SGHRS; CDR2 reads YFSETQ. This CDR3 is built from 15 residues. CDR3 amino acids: CASSRDGRSNQPQHF. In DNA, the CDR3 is TGCGCCAGCAGTAGGGACGGGAGAAGCAATCAGCCCCAGCATTTT.

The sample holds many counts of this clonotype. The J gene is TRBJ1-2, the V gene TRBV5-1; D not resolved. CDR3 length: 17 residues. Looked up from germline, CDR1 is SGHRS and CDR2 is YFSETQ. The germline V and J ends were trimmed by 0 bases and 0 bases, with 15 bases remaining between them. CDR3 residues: CASSLVSGGRANYGYTF. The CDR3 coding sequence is TGCGCCAGCAGCTTGGTGTCAGGCGGGCGAGCTAACTATGGCTACACCTTC.

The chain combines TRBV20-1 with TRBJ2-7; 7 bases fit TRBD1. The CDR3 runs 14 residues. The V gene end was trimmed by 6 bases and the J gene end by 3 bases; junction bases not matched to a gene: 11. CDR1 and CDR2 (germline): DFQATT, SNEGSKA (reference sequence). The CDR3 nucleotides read TGCAGTGCGAACGACAGGGAAAAATACTACGAGCAGTACTTC. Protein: CSANDREKYYEQYF.

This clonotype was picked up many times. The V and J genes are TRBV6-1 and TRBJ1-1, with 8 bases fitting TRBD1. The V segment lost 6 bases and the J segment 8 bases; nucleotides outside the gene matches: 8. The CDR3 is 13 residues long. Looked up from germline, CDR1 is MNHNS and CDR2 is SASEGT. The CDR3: CASRAGGYLEAFF. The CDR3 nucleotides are TGTGCCAGCAGAGCAGGGGGCTATTTAGAAGCTTTCTTT.

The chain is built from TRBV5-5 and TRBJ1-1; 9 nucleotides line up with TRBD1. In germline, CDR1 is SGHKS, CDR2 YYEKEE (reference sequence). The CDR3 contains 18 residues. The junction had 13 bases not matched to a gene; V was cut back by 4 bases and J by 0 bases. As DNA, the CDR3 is TGTGCCAGCAGCCATACGGGGACAGGGATTAGAATGAACACTGAAGCTTTCTTT. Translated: CASSHTGTGIRMNTEAFF.

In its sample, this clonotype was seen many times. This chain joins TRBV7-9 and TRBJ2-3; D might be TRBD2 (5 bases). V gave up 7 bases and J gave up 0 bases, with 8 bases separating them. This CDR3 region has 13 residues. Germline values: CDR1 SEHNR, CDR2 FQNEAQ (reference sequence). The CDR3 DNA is TGTGCCAGCATCCGGGGAAGCACAGATACGCAGTATTTT. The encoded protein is CASIRGSTDTQYF.

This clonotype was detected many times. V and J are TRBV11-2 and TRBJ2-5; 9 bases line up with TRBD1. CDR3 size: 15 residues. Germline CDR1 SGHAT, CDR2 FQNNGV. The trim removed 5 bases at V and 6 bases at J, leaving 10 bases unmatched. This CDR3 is CASSAGQGIVQTQYF. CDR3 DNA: TGTGCCAGCAGCGCGGGACAGGGAATTGTACAGACCCAGTACTTC. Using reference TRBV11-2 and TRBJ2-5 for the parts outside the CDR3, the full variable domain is EAGVAQSPRYKIIEKRQSVAFWCNPISGHATLYWYQQILGQGPKLLIQFQNNGVVDDSQLPKDRFSAERLKGVDSTLKIQPAKLEDSAVYLCASSAGQGIVQTQYFGPGTRLLVL.

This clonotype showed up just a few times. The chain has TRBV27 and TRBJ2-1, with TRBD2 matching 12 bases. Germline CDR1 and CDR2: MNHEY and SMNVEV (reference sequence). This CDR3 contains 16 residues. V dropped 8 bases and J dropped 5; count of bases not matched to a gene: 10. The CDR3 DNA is TGTGCCAGCCTGACTAGCGGGGGAACAAAACACAATGAGCAGTTCTTC. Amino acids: CASLTSGGTKHNEQFF.